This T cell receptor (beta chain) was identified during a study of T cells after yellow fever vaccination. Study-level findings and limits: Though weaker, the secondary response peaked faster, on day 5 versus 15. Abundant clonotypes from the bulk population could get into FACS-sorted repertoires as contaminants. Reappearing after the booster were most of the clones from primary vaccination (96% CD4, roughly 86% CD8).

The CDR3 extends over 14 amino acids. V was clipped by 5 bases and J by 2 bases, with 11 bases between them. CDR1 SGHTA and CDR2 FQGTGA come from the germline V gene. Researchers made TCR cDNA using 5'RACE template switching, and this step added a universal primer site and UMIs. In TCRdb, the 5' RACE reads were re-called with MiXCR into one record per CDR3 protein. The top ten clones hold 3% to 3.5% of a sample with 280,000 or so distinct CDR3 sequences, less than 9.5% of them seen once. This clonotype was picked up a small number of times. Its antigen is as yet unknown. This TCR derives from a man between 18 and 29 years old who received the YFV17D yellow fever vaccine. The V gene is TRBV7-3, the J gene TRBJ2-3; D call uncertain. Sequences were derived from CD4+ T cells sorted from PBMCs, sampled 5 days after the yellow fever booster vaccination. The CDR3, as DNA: TGTGCCAGCAGCCCCAGACACTTCACAGATACGCAGTATTTT. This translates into CASSPRHFTDTQYF. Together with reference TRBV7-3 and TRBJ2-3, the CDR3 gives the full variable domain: GAGVSQTPSNKVTEKGKYVELRCDPISGHTALYWYRQSLGQGPEFLIYFQGTGAADDSGLPNDRFFAVRPEGSVSTLKIQRTERGDSAVYLCASSPRHFTDTQYFGPGTRLTVL.